Included here is one T cell receptor (beta chain) sequence, with context. Libraries were prepared by immunoSEQ multiplex PCR; TCRdb keeps only in-frame clonotypes and omits some of them. The sample has about 27,000 clones, approximately 81% seen once. This entry comes from a study of follicular helper T cells after annual influenza vaccination. Time point indicated: 2014-2015 season, pre-vaccination. Looked up from germline, CDR1 is SGHNT and CDR2 is YENEEA. V dropped 5 bases and J dropped 6 bases, with 12 bases sitting between them. The CDR3 covers 13 residues. This clonotype originated in an adult who received the influenza vaccine. The sequences come from CXCR5+ CD38- circulating T follicular helper cells from blood, collected on the day of influenza vaccination. Sample subset: circulating Tfh, non-naive CD4+CXCR5+PD-1+ (ICOS+CD38+ or ICOS-CD38-). V usage is TRBV11-3 and J usage is TRBJ2-3, with D maybe TRBD2 (5 bases). The CDR3 loop reads CASSPRTGDTQYF. The CDR3 DNA sequence: TGTGCCAGCAGCCCTAGGACGGGGGATACGCAGTATTTT.